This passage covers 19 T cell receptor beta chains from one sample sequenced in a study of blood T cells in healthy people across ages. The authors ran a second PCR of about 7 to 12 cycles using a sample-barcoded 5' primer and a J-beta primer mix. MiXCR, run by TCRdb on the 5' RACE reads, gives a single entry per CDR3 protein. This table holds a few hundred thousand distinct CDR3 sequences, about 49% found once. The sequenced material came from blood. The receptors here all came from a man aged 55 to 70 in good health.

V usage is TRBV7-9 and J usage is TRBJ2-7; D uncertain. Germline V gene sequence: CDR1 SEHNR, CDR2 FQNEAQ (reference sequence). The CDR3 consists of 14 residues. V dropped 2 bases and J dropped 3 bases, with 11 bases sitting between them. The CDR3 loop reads CASSLSEVLYEQYF. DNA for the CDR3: TGTGCCAGCAGCTTATCTGAGGTCCTCTACGAGCAGTACTTC.

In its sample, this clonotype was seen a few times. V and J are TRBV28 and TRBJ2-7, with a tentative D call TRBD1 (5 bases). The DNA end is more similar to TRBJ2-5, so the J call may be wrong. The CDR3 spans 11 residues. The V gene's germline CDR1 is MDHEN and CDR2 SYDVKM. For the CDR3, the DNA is TGTGCCAGCAGGGCCCAGGGGACCCAGTACTTC. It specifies CASRAQGTQYF.

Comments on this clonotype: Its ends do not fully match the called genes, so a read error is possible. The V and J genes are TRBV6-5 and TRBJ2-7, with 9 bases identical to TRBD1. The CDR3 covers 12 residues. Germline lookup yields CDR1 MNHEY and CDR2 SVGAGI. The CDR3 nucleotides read TGTACCAGCAGGGGGACAGGGAGCGAGCAGTACTTC. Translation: CTSRGTGSEQYF.

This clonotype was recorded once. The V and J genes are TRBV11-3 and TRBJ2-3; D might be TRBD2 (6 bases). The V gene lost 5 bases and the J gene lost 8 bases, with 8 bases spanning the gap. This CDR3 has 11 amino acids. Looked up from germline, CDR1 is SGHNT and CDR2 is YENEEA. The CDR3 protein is CASSGGATQYF. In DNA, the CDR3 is TGTGCCAGCAGCGGCGGGGCTACGCAGTATTTT.

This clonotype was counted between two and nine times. This chain's CDR3 is CASSLQLAVQETQYF. Written as DNA, the CDR3 is TGTGCCAGCAGCTTACAGCTAGCGGTACAAGAGACCCAGTACTTC. The rearrangement links TRBV7-2 to TRBJ2-5; TRBD2 aligns across 7 bases. Losses at the gene ends were 2 bases for V and 2 bases for J; bases not matched to a gene: 5. The CDR3 sequence is 15 residues long. The germline gives CDR1 SGHTA, CDR2 FQGNSA.

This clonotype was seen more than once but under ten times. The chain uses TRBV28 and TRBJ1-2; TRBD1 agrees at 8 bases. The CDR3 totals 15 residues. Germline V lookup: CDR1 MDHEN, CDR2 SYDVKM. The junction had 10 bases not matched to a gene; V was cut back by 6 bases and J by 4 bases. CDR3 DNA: TGTGCCAGCAGCTACCGGGACAGGTTGCTCTATGGCTACACCTTC. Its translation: CASSYRDRLLYGYTF.

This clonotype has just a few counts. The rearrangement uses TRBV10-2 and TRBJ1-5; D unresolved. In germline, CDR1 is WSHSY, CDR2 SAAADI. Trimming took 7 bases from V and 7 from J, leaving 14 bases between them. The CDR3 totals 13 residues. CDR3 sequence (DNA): TGCGCCAGCACGACAATCCCTGGACAGCCCCAGCATTTT. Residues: CASTTIPGQPQHF.

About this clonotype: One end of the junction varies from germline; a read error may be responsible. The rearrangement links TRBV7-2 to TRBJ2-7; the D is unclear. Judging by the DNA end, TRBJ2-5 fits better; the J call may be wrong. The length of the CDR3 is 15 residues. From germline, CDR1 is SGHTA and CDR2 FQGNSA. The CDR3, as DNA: TGTGCCTGCAGCTTAAACGGGCACCGCGAAGAGACCCAGTACTTC. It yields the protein CACSLNGHREETQYF.

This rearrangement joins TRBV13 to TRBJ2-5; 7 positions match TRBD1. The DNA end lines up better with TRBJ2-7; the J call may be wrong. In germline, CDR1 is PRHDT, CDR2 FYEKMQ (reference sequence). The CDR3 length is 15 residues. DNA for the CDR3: TGTGCCAGCAGCCCCCAGGGACAGTACCCCTACGAGCAGTACTTC. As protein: CASSPQGQYPYEQYF.

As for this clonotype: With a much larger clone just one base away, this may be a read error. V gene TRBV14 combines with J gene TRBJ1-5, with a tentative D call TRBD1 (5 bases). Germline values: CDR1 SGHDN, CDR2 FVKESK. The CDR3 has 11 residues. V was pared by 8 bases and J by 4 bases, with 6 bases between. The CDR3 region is CASEGNQPQHF. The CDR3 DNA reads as TGTGCCAGCGAGGGGAATCAGCCCCAGCATTTT.

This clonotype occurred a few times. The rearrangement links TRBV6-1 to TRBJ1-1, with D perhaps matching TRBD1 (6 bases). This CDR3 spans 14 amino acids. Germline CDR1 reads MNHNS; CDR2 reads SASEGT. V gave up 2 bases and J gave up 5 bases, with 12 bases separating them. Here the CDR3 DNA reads TGTGCCAGCAGTGAAAGCGGGGGCGGGACTGAAGCTTTCTTT. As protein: CASSESGGGTEAFF.

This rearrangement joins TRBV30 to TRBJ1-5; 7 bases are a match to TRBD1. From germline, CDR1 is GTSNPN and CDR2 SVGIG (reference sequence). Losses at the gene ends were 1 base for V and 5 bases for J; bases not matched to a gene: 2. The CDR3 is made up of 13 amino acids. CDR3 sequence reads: CAWSGQGDQPQHF. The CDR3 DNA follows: TGTGCCTGGAGTGGACAGGGTGATCAGCCCCAGCATTTT.

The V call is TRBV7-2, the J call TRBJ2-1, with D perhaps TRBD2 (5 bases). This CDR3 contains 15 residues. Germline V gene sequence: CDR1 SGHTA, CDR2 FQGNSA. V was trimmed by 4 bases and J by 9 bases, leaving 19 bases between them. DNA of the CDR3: TGTGCCAGCAGCTGGCTGGGCGGGCTGTCTAGTGAGCAGTTCTTC. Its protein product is CASSWLGGLSSEQFF. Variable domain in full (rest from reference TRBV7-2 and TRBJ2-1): GAGVSQSPSNKVTEKGKDVELRCDPISGHTALYWYRQSLGQGLEFLIYFQGNSAPDKSGLPSDRFSAERTGGSVSTLTIQRTQQEDSAVYLCASSWLGGLSSEQFFGPGTRLTVL.

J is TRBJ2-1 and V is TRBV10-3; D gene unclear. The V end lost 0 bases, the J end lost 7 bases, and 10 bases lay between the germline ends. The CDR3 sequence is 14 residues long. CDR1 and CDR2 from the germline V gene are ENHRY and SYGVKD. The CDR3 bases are TGTGCCATCAGTGAGTCGCCAGTAGTGAATGAGCAGTTCTTC. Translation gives CAISESPVVNEQFF.

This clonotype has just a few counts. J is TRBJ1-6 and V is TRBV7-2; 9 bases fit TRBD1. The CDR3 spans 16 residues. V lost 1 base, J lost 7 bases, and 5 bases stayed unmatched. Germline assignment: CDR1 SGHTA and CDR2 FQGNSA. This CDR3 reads CASSLVITGGNSPLHF. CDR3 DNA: TGTGCCAGCAGCTTAGTAATTACAGGGGGCAATTCACCCCTCCACTTT.

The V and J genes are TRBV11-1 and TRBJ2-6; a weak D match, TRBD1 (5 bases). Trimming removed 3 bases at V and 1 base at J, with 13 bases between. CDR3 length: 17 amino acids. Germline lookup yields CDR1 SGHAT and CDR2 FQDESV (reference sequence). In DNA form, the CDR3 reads TGTGCCAGCAGCTTTAGGCGTCCAGGGTCTGGGGCCAACGTCCTGACTTTC. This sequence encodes CASSFRRPGSGANVLTF.

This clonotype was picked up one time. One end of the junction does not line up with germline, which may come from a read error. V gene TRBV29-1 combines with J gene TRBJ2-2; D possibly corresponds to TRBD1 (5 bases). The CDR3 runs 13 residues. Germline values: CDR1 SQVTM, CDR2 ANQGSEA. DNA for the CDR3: TGCAGCGTTGTGGCAGGGCTCACCGCGGAGCTGTTTTTT. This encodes CSVVAGLTAELFF.

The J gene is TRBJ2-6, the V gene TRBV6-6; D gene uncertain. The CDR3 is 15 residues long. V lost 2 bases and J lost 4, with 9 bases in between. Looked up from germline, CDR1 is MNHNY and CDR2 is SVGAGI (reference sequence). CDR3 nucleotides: TGTGCCAGCAGTTACGGACCCCTCGGGGCCAACGTCCTGACTTTC. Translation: CASSYGPLGANVLTF.

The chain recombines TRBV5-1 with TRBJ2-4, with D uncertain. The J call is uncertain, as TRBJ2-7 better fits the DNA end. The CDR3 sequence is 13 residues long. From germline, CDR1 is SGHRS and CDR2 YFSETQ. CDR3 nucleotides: TGCGCCAGCAGCTTGGCCGAGGTCGGCGAGCAGTACTTC. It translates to CASSLAEVGEQYF.